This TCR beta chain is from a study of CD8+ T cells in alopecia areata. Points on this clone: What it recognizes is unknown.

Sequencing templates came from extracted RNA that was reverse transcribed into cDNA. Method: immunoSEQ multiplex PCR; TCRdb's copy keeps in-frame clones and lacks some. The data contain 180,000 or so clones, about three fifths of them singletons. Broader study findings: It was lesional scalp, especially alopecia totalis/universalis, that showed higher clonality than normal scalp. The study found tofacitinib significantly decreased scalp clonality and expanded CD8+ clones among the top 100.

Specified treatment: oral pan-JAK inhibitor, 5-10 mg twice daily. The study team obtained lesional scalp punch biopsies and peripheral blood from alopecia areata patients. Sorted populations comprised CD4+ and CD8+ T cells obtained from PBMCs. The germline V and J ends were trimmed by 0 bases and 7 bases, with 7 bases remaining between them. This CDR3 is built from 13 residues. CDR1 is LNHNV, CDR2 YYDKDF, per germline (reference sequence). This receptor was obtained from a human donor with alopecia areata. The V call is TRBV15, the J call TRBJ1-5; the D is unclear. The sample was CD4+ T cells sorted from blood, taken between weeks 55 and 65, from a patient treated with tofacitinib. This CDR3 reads CATSRDLDQPQHF. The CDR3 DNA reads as TGTGCCACCAGCAGAGATTTGGACCAGCCCCAGCATTTT. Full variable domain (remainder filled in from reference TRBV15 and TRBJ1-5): DAMVIQNPRYQVTQFGKPVTLSCSQTLNHNVMYWYQQKSSQAPKLLFHYYDKDFNNEADTPDNFQSRRPNTSFCFLDIRSPGLGDTAMYLCATSRDLDQPQHFGDGTRLSIL.